This T cell receptor (beta chain) emerged from a study of blood T cell dynamics during melanoma immunotherapy (dated by TCRdb to 2020 to 2022). About the study as a whole: The patients had metastatic melanoma and were given first-line pembrolizumab or nivolumab plus ipilimumab as standard of care in the United Kingdom. To find early correlates of response, peripheral T cell receptor repertoires were profiled in metastatic melanoma patients before and after one cycle of checkpoint inhibitor therapy. Consecutive patients formed a training cohort, and a further independent group of patients from the same centre was pooled into an external validation set. Study-wide findings and limitations: Patients who later achieved disease control showed a bifurcated PBMC repertoire reorganization at W3, with increased clonality or increased diversity, unlike progressors. The study was unable to establish whether the T cell clones driving the repertoire changes were melanoma-specific or instead reflected general immune activation. The relatively small sample size was acknowledged as a potential limitation on generalization of the results.

Every bulk PBMC sample had a fixed 350 ng of DNA loaded. TCR beta CDR3 sequences were amplified from genomic DNA with the immunoSEQ TCRb Assay kit following manufacturer instructions. The KAPA Library Quantification Kit for Illumina platforms was used to quantify pooled libraries by qPCR. Pooled libraries were clustered at 0.6-1.1 pM and sequenced on an Illumina NextSeq 500. From the authors' description of their analysis: TCR data were analyzed with immunoSEQ ANALYZER and the R LymphoSeq package. A rearrangement efficiency score was calculated as productive divided by the sum of productive and non-productive CDR3 sequences. Clonality was measured with the Gini coefficient and diversity with the Renyi index at alpha=1, compared pairwise between timepoints within each patient. Clonal relatedness used an edit distance of 3, and repertoire similarity used the Bhattacharyya coefficient, both computed in LymphoSeq. Linear discriminant analysis on week-3 changes in clonality and diversity was built with the R MASS and caret packages to classify response. TCRdb obtained this table from immuneACCESS and retained in-frame rearrangements with V and J assigned. These tables miss some clones; where compared with another copy, unresolved V genes account for less than half of the shortfall, and the remainder is unexplained. Clone size and the V and J calls come from that table; the DNA yielded D and trimming. For this sample the table gives approximately 17,000 clones, of which approximately 90% were detected only once. Jointly, the top ten make up about 2% of the sample.

Reading the label with the study, this specimen's time point is: pre-treatment baseline. Blood samples were collected before treatment (T0) and at week 3 (W3), after the first cycle of checkpoint blockade. Except for two patients with rapid clinical progression, response was assessed 12 weeks after the first infusion by RECIST 1.1; disease control meant complete response, partial response or stable disease. Patients were not eligible if they had prior systemic cancer treatment, concomitant immunosuppressant therapy or synchronous other active malignancies. TCR beta was sequenced in both bulk PBMC and plasma cell-free DNA in order to track circulating cells as well as T cell turnover. Lymphoprep and SepMate tubes were used to isolate PBMC from blood, and red cell lysis was then performed. QIAamp DNA Blood Mini kits were used to extract DNA from PBMC and sorted T cell subsets. Worth noting for this clone: Its antigen has not been determined. No base quality information exists; no much larger clone differs at one position.

The TCR was taken from a human donor with melanoma. The sample was blood, taken from a patient treated with checkpoint blockade.

The CDR3: CASSLTRDTNQPQHF. The DNA sequence is given as TGTGCCAGCAGTTTAACACGGGACACCAATCAGCCCCAGCATTTT. Recombination joined TRBV6-5 with TRBJ1-5; TRBD1 is possibly the D segment (6 matching bases). CDR3 length: 15 amino acids, cysteine to phenylalanine. Solely the CDR3 DNA is kept, with 45 bases framed from the first base. The CDR1 and CDR2 encoded by the germline V gene are MNHEY and SVGAGI. V loses 4 bases of germline sequence and J loses 3 bases, and the interval between the two ends is 13 bases.